The sequence of this T cell receptor (beta chain) was determined in a study of lymphopenia after photon versus proton radiotherapy. Looked up from germline, CDR1 is SGHAT and CDR2 is FQNNGV. This CDR3 is 14 amino acids long. V was shortened by 0 bases and J by 2 bases, with 7 bases between the two germline ends. The protocol was immunoSEQ multiplex PCR, while the TCRdb copy is restricted to in-frame clones and leaves out a portion. Of around 63,000 clones listed, 87% were seen once; the top ten hold roughly a tenth. Sequenced here: peripheral blood, sampled from a patient treated with proton-based radiotherapy. This chain links TRBV11-2 with TRBJ1-1; no reliable D call. The sequence was collected from a man aged 80 or over with esophageal cancer. CDR3 residues: CASSLDRFNTEAFF. The DNA for the CDR3 is TGTGCCAGCAGCTTAGACAGGTTTAACACTGAAGCTTTCTTT.